This T cell receptor (beta chain) was sequenced in a study of T cell changes during pregnancy in multiple sclerosis. The ends lost 1 base at V and 7 bases at J; junction bases unmatched: 7. Germline loops: CDR1 SGDLS, CDR2 YYNGEE. The CDR3 sequence is 15 residues long. A few counts support this clone. Profiling relied on immunoSEQ multiplex PCR, and the TCRdb table lists in-frame clones only, not all of them. The sample has 85,000 to 120,000 clones, roughly 90% seen once. The source was peripheral blood, collected after pregnancy. The J gene is TRBJ1-4, the V gene TRBV9; 7 nucleotides match TRBD1. The origin of this receptor is a female donor with multiple sclerosis, enrolled in a pregnancy study. CDR3 sequence reads: CASSVIGGIGEKLFF. CDR3 nucleotides: TGTGCCAGCAGCGTAATAGGGGGCATCGGTGAAAAACTGTTTTTT.